Following are 31 T cell receptor beta chains from one sample sequenced in a study of identical twins. TCRdb reprocessed the 5' RACE reads with MiXCR, giving one entry per CDR3 protein. Found here are approximately 1.8 million distinct CDR3 sequences, under 35% of them singletons; the top ten hold around 0.3%. Specimen: cord blood. The receptor set was obtained from a newborn girl in good health.

A note on this clonotype: This may come from a read error, since a much larger clone is one base off. The chain combines TRBV2 with TRBJ2-1, with TRBD2 matching 7 bases. In germline, CDR1 is SNHLY, CDR2 FYNNEI. Trimming removed 1 base from V and 10 bases from J; junction bases left unmatched: 7. CDR3 size: 14 residues. CDR3 sequence reads: CASSEDGGTNEQFF. The CDR3 DNA reads TGTGCCAGCAGTGAAGATGGGGGGACTAACGAGCAGTTCTTC.

This clonotype was counted a few times. The V gene is TRBV6-1, the J gene TRBJ2-7; D uncertain. The DNA end favors TRBJ2-5, so the J call may be wrong. The germline V gene encodes CDR1 MNHNS and CDR2 SASEGT. CDR3 size: 13 residues. The CDR3 here is CASSVDFQETQYF. In DNA form, the CDR3 reads TGTGCCAGCAGTGTTGACTTCCAAGAGACCCAGTACTTC.

V is TRBV13 and J is TRBJ2-5, with TRBD2 identical over 13 bases. After removal of 4 bases from V and 3 bases from J, the junction contained 11 bases not matched to a gene. The CDR3 totals 18 residues. CDR1 PRHDT and CDR2 FYEKMQ come from the germline V gene (reference sequence). The CDR3 DNA reads as TGTGCCAGCAGCTCCCGACTAGCGGGAGGTTTTTGGGAAGAGACCCAGTACTTC. The encoded protein is CASSSRLAGGFWEETQYF.

This chain uses TRBV20-1 with TRBJ2-5, with D maybe TRBD2 (6 bases). The V end was cut by 2 bases, the J end by 4 bases, with 14 bases between. This CDR3 is 14 amino acids long. Germline values: CDR1 DFQATT, CDR2 SNEGSKA (reference sequence). The CDR3 DNA reads TGCAGTGCTAGAAGGCTAGCGCTTGGAGAGACCCAGTACTTC. As protein: CSARRLALGETQYF.

This rearrangement joins TRBV6-1 to TRBJ2-3; 8 nucleotides align to TRBD1. The CDR3 runs 14 residues. Trimming at V came to 8 bases and at J to 3 bases, leaving 7 bases not matched to a gene. CDR1 is MNHNS and CDR2 is SASEGT in the germline V gene. The CDR3 protein is CASGDRRGTDTQYF. The CDR3, as DNA: TGTGCCAGCGGGGACAGGAGAGGAACAGATACGCAGTATTTT.

This clonotype came up once. The chain carries TRBV12-3 or TRBV12-4 and TRBJ2-3; a possible D gene is TRBD2 (5 bases). Trimming pared 3 bases from V and 1 base from J, leaving 11 bases between. This CDR3 comprises 15 residues. The CDR3 nucleotides are TGTGCCAGCAGTTTTCCGGGGTGGGGCACAGATACGCAGTATTTT. It specifies CASSFPGWGTDTQYF.

This chain connects TRBV3-1 to TRBJ2-7; TRBD1 matches at 9 bases. The assigned J gene may be wrong: the sequence end matches TRBJ2-5 better. The CDR3 has 14 amino acids. Germline assignment: CDR1 LGHDT and CDR2 YNNKEL (reference sequence). The CDR3 sequence is CASSHVDRGETQYF. CDR3 nucleotides: TGTGCCAGCAGCCATGTGGACAGGGGAGAGACCCAGTACTTC.

On this clonotype: An end of the junction differs from the germline gene, which may be a read error. The rearrangement uses TRBV20-1 and TRBJ2-1; 12 nucleotides line up with TRBD2. The germline gives CDR1 DFQATT, CDR2 SNEGSKA (reference sequence). The CDR3 sequence is 15 residues long. CDR3 residues: CGARDRLAGGNEQFF. CDR3 nucleotides: TGCGGTGCTAGAGATCGGCTAGCGGGAGGGAATGAGCAGTTCTTC.

The chain has TRBV7-2 and TRBJ2-7; TRBD1 aligns across 7 bases. CDR1 is SGHTA, CDR2 FQGNSA, per germline. CDR3 length: 16 amino acids. V lost 0 bases, J lost 4 bases, and 9 bases stayed unmatched. The DNA for the CDR3 is TGTGCCAGCAGCTTAGCGAAACAGGGGAACCCATACGAGCAGTACTTC. Encoded protein: CASSLAKQGNPYEQYF. Complete variable domain (other parts from reference TRBV7-2 and TRBJ2-7): GAGVSQSPSNKVTEKGKDVELRCDPISGHTALYWYRQSLGQGLEFLIYFQGNSAPDKSGLPSDRFSAERTGGSVSTLTIQRTQQEDSAVYLCASSLAKQGNPYEQYFGPGTRLTVT.

The chain couples TRBV7-8 to TRBJ2-7; D may correspond to TRBD1 or TRBD2 (5 bases each). V was clipped by 4 bases and J by 0 bases, with 16 bases between them. The CDR3 covers 16 residues. Germline-derived CDR1 and CDR2 are SGHVS and FQNEAQ. CDR3 in amino acids: CASSSHMGPTSYEQYF. The CDR3 DNA reads TGTGCCAGCAGCTCGCACATGGGACCGACCTCCTACGAGCAGTACTTC.

V usage is TRBV7-8 and J usage is TRBJ2-3; D is uncertain. The CDR3 spans 16 residues. Germline V lookup: CDR1 SGHVS, CDR2 FQNEAQ. V lost 0 bases, J lost 2 bases, and 12 bases lay in between. CDR3 region: CASSLARYSSTDTQYF. The CDR3 nucleotides read TGTGCCAGCAGCTTAGCCCGGTATAGCTCCACAGATACGCAGTATTTT.

The rearrangement uses TRBV5-1 and TRBJ1-3, with TRBD1 identical over 7 bases. V lost 3 bases and J lost 5; bases outside the gene matches: 8. Germline V gives CDR1 SGHRS, CDR2 YFSETQ. This CDR3 region has 15 residues. The CDR3 region is CASSWMTGLRNTIYF. The CDR3 region has the DNA TGCGCCAGCAGCTGGATGACAGGGCTCAGAAACACCATATATTTT.

The chain links TRBV3-1 to TRBJ2-1; D uncertain. Trimming removed 0 bases at V and 3 bases at J, with 9 bases between. The V gene's germline CDR1 is LGHDT and CDR2 YNNKEL (reference sequence). The CDR3 runs to 15 residues. CDR3 nucleotides: TGTGCCAGCAGCCAAGAGGTCGCTAGCTACAATGAGCAGTTCTTC. Residues: CASSQEVASYNEQFF.

CDR3 DNA sequence: TGCAGTGCTCTACCCGGGACTAGCGGTTCCTACGAGCAGTACTTC. Encoded protein: CSALPGTSGSYEQYF. The V and J genes are TRBV20-1 and TRBJ2-7; TRBD2 agrees at 11 bases. Germline-derived CDR1 and CDR2 are DFQATT and SNEGSKA (reference sequence). V shed 5 bases and J 1 base; nucleotides not matched to a gene: 7. The CDR3 spans 15 residues.

In this sample, this clonotype turned up a few times. The gene calls are TRBV12-5 and TRBJ2-7, with TRBD2 identical over 13 bases. The CDR3 extends over 18 amino acids. The trim removed 2 bases at V and 2 bases at J, leaving 9 bases unmatched. CDR1 and CDR2 from the germline V gene are LGHNT and FRNRAP. CDR3 sequence reads: CASGLPRTSGSFPYEQYF. The CDR3 region has the DNA TGTGCTAGTGGTTTGCCCCGGACTAGCGGGAGTTTCCCCTACGAGCAGTACTTC.

This clonotype has at least ten counts. The chain links TRBV20-1 to TRBJ2-1, with D hard to call. Trimming shortened V by 4 bases and J by 0 bases, and 7 bases separated the two germline ends. The CDR3 consists of 13 residues. Germline assignment: CDR1 DFQATT and CDR2 SNEGSKA (reference sequence). CDR3 loop: CSATASSYNEQFF. DNA of the CDR3: TGCAGTGCTACGGCTAGCTCCTACAATGAGCAGTTCTTC.

This clonotype was detected many times. This sequence joins TRBV7-9 and TRBJ2-1, with 11 nucleotides matching TRBD2. CDR1 is SEHNR, CDR2 FQNEAQ, per germline (reference sequence). The V and J ends lost 1 base and 8 bases, in that order; junction bases with no gene match: 4. The CDR3 contains 15 residues. This CDR3 reads CASSLETSGNHEQFF. The CDR3 DNA is TGTGCCAGCAGCTTAGAGACTAGCGGGAATCATGAGCAGTTCTTC.

The chain recombines TRBV20-1 with TRBJ2-5, with 7 bases identical to TRBD1. This CDR3 has 14 residues. Per the germline V gene, CDR1 is DFQATT and CDR2 is SNEGSKA (reference sequence). This chain's CDR3 is CSAIRTGLGETQYF. CDR3 in DNA: TGCAGCGCCATTAGGACAGGTTTGGGAGAGACCCAGTACTTC.

The rearrangement uses TRBV10-3 and TRBJ1-1; 10 bases align to TRBD1. The CDR3 length is 15 residues. Germline V gene sequence: CDR1 ENHRY, CDR2 SYGVKD. The V and J ends lost 2 bases and 5 bases, in that order; junction bases with no gene match: 5. The CDR3 nucleotides read TGTGCCATCAGTGAGATGACAGGGGGCTGGACTGAAGCTTTCTTT. It translates to CAISEMTGGWTEAFF.

This clonotype showed up just a few times. The chain has TRBV5-1 and TRBJ2-3; no clear D gene. With 5 bases removed from V and 1 base from J, the gap between germline ends came to 11 bases. The CDR3 spans 14 residues. Germline V CDR1 and CDR2: SGHRS, YFSETQ. The CDR3 DNA follows: TGCGCCAGCAGACCATATACGGGCACAGATACGCAGTATTTT. Protein sequence: CASRPYTGTDTQYF.

The V gene is TRBV29-1, the J gene TRBJ2-1; TRBD1 matches 10 bases. Losses at the gene ends were 7 bases for V and 5 bases for J; bases not matched to a gene: 5. This CDR3 has 13 amino acids. CDR1 SQVTM and CDR2 ANQGSEA come from the germline V gene. The CDR3 loop reads CSARTGGNNEQFF. In DNA form, the CDR3 reads TGCAGCGCGCGGACAGGGGGTAACAATGAGCAGTTCTTC.

The genes are TRBV20-1 and TRBJ1-5; a weak D match, TRBD1 (6 bases). The CDR3 has 13 residues. Deletions cut 6 bases from V and 1 base from J, with 10 bases between. Germline loops: CDR1 DFQATT, CDR2 SNEGSKA (reference sequence). The chain's CDR3 is CSAQTGSNQPQHF. CDR3 DNA: TGCAGTGCCCAGACAGGAAGCAATCAGCCCCAGCATTTT.

Comments on this clonotype: A much larger clonotype is one base distant, so this may be a read error. V usage is TRBV12-3 or TRBV12-4 and J usage is TRBJ2-5; 8 bases are a match to TRBD2. V trimming: 2 bases; J trimming: 11 bases; junction bases outside the gene matches: 10. The CDR3 is 14 amino acids. The CDR3: CASSLQRGYNEQYF. CDR3 nucleotides: TGTGCCAGCAGTTTACAGCGGGGGTACAATGAGCAGTACTTC.

The rearrangement links TRBV5-1 to TRBJ2-3; TRBD1 matches at 7 bases. Germline V gene sequence: CDR1 SGHRS, CDR2 YFSETQ. J lost 2 bases, V lost 0 bases, and 12 bases had no gene match. This CDR3 contains 18 residues. The CDR3 nucleotides read TGCGCCAGCAGCTTGGTTTGGTTGACAGGGATGGTCACAGATACGCAGTATTTT. Translation: CASSLVWLTGMVTDTQYF. The entire variable domain, with the rest obtained from reference TRBV5-1 and TRBJ2-3, is as follows: KAGVTQTPRYLIKTRGQQVTLSCSPISGHRSVSWYQQTPGQGLQFLFEYFSETQRNKGNFPGRFSGRQFSNSRSEMNVSTLELGDSALYLCASSLVWLTGMVTDTQYFGPGTRLTVL.

Turning to this clonotype: The junction departs from germline at one end; a sequencing error may be responsible. The DNA for the CDR3 is TGTGCCAGCAGTTTAGGGCCACCGGGAAACTGTGGCTACACCTTC. Protein sequence: CASSLGPPGNCGYTF. The V and J genes are TRBV12-3 or TRBV12-4 and TRBJ1-2, with D unresolved. CDR3 length equals 15 residues.

The chain recombines TRBV11-2 with TRBJ2-5; possible D gene TRBD1, 7 bases. The germline V gene has CDR1 SGHAT and CDR2 FQNNGV. V dropped 2 bases and J dropped 4 bases, with 14 bases sitting between them. CDR3 length equals 15 residues. The CDR3 DNA follows: TGTGCCAGCAGCTTAAGTGCAGGGGGGTCAGAGACCCAGTACTTC. This encodes CASSLSAGGSETQYF.

This clonotype occurred many times. The chain joins TRBV7-2 to TRBJ2-7, with D possibly matching TRBD2 (5 bases). V lost 1 base and J 3 bases, leaving 16 bases between the germline ends. The CDR3 has 16 residues. Germline loops: CDR1 SGHTA, CDR2 FQGNSA. The CDR3 spells CASSLVGASSFYEQYF. The DNA for the CDR3 is TGTGCCAGCAGCTTAGTGGGTGCTAGCTCCTTCTACGAGCAGTACTTC.

This chain links TRBV7-2 with TRBJ2-1; 12 nucleotides agree with TRBD2. Judging by the DNA end, TRBJ2-7 fits better; the J call may be wrong. Germline CDR1 and CDR2: SGHTA and FQGNSA. The CDR3 has 17 residues. CDR3 protein: CASSLPKLAGGHNEQYF. In DNA form, the CDR3 reads TGTGCCAGCAGCTTACCCAAACTAGCGGGGGGCCACAATGAGCAGTACTTC.

J is TRBJ1-2 and V is TRBV20-1; the match to TRBD1 covers 9 bases. J lost 8 bases, V lost 3 bases, and 7 bases had no gene match. CDR1 and CDR2 from the germline V gene are DFQATT and SNEGSKA (reference sequence). The CDR3 has 13 residues. The CDR3 protein is CSASFRDRAGYTF. The DNA of the CDR3 is TGCAGTGCTAGTTTTCGGGACAGGGCCGGCTACACCTTC.

The rearrangement uses TRBV10-3 and TRBJ1-6; 7 nucleotides align to TRBD1. This CDR3 comprises 14 residues. CDR1 and CDR2 from the germline V gene are ENHRY and SYGVKD. V was pared by 6 bases and J by 9 bases, with 8 bases of the junction left unmatched. For the CDR3, the DNA is TGTGCCATCAGCCCGACAGGGCCGAGTTCACCCCTCCACTTT. As protein: CAISPTGPSSPLHF.

This clonotype was observed many times. The CDR3 loop reads CASSIGTSGPYEQYF. The CDR3 DNA reads TGTGCCAGCAGTATTGGGACTAGCGGACCCTACGAGCAGTACTTC. The chain has TRBV28 and TRBJ2-7, with 11 bases matching TRBD2. The CDR3 totals 15 residues. The junction had 5 bases not matched to a gene; V was cut back by 5 bases and J by 2 bases. Germline loops: CDR1 MDHEN, CDR2 SYDVKM.